This is a list of T cell receptor beta chains from one sample in a study of blood T cell repertoires in COVID-19. Assay used: immunoSEQ multiplex PCR; TCRdb lists only in-frame clones, some missing. Of 220,000 or so clones listed, approximately 90% are singletons. The specimen sequenced was peripheral blood. All receptors come from a woman aged 45 to 65 with COVID-19, enrolled during active disease. Each CDR3 is given with its conserved first and last residue. The D gene is left open where the match is weak. Rows may omit the clone size; those that give it use once, few, many or a size class.

abundance: -
v_gene: TRBV6-5
d_gene: TRBD2
j_gene: TRBJ2-2
CDR3nt: TGTGCCAGCGCAGGACTAGCGGGGGCCGGGGAGCTGTTTTTT
CDR3aa: CASAGLAGAGELFF

abundance: -
v_gene: TRBV2
d_gene: TRBD1
j_gene: TRBJ2-7
CDR3nt: TGTGCCAGCAGTGAAGCAGGGGGCGCAAACGAGCAGTACTTC
CDR3aa: CASSEAGGANEQYF

abundance: -
v_gene: TRBV7-8
d_gene: -
j_gene: TRBJ1-4
CDR3nt: TGTGCCAGCAGCTCCCGCAGGGAAAATGAAAAACTGTTTTTT
CDR3aa: CASSSRRENEKLFF

abundance: few
v_gene: TRBV5-5
d_gene: -
j_gene: TRBJ1-3
CDR3nt: TGTGCCAGCAGCTCCGCTATCTCTGGAAACACCATATATTTT
CDR3aa: CASSSAISGNTIYF

abundance: -
v_gene: TRBV6-1
d_gene: TRBD1
j_gene: TRBJ1-6
CDR3nt: TGTGCCAGCAGTGAAAGGGACAGGAGATCACCCCTCCACTTT
CDR3aa: CASSERDRRSPLHF

abundance: -
v_gene: TRBV29-1
d_gene: TRBD1
j_gene: TRBJ2-2
CDR3nt: TGCAGCGTTGAAGGACAGGGGCGGGAAGGGGAGCTGTTTTTT
CDR3aa: CSVEGQGREGELFF

abundance: -
v_gene: TRBV5-1
d_gene: -
j_gene: TRBJ1-3
CDR3nt: TGCGCCAGCAGCTTGGATCTGGGGGCCTCTGGAAACACCATATATTTT
CDR3aa: CASSLDLGASGNTIYF

abundance: -
v_gene: TRBV11-2
d_gene: -
j_gene: TRBJ1-2
CDR3nt: TGTGCCAGCAGCTCCGGACTTCCCTATGGCTACACCTTC
CDR3aa: CASSSGLPYGYTF

abundance: -
v_gene: TRBV15
d_gene: TRBD1
j_gene: TRBJ2-1
CDR3nt: TGTGCCACCAGCAGAGAGGGCAGGGGGACCTACAATGAGCAGTTCTTC
CDR3aa: CATSREGRGTYNEQFF

abundance: -
v_gene: TRBV10-3
d_gene: -
j_gene: TRBJ1-1
CDR3nt: TGTGCCATCAGGCAACAGGGCGAGAACACTGAAGCTTTCTTT
CDR3aa: CAIRQQGENTEAFF

abundance: -
v_gene: TRBV30
d_gene: TRBD1
j_gene: TRBJ1-2
CDR3nt: TGTGCCTGGAGTCGTGGGACAGGGGAGGGCTACACCTTC
CDR3aa: CAWSRGTGEGYTF

abundance: -
v_gene: TRBV4-1
d_gene: -
j_gene: TRBJ2-6
CDR3nt: TGCGCCAGCAGCCCCGGTCAGGGTGCTGGGGCCAACGTCCTGACTTTC
CDR3aa: CASSPGQGAGANVLTF

abundance: -
v_gene: TRBV11-3
d_gene: TRBD2
j_gene: TRBJ2-3
CDR3nt: TGTGCCAGCAGCTATAGCGGGGGGGCGACAGATACGCAGTATTTT
CDR3aa: CASSYSGGATDTQYF

abundance: once
v_gene: TRBV6-2/TRBV6-3
d_gene: -
j_gene: TRBJ2-6
CDR3nt: TGTGCCAGCAGTTATCGGGACATTGGGGCCAACGTCCTGACTTTC
CDR3aa: CASSYRDIGANVLTF

abundance: -
v_gene: TRBV10-1
d_gene: -
j_gene: TRBJ1-1
CDR3nt: TGCGCCAGCAGTGAGTCCCTGATAGTGAACACTGAAGCTTTCTTT
CDR3aa: CASSESLIVNTEAFF

abundance: -
v_gene: TRBV4-1
d_gene: TRBD2
j_gene: TRBJ2-3
CDR3nt: TGCGCCAGCAGCCAAGTAGCGGGGGGGACAGATACGCAGTATTTT
CDR3aa: CASSQVAGGTDTQYF

abundance: -
v_gene: TRBV30
d_gene: TRBD1
j_gene: TRBJ1-1
CDR3nt: TGTGCCTGGAGTGGACAGGGGTCTAGGAACACTGAAGCTTTCTTT
CDR3aa: CAWSGQGSRNTEAFF

abundance: -
v_gene: TRBV7-9
d_gene: -
j_gene: TRBJ2-3
CDR3nt: TGTGCCAGCAGCATCACCTTGCCCACTAGCACAGATACGCAGTATTTT
CDR3aa: CASSITLPTSTDTQYF

abundance: -
v_gene: TRBV5-1
d_gene: -
j_gene: TRBJ1-1
CDR3nt: TGCGCCAGCAGCTTGGTGGGGGGAAACACTGAAGCTTTCTTT
CDR3aa: CASSLVGGNTEAFF

abundance: -
v_gene: TRBV5-1
d_gene: TRBD2
j_gene: TRBJ2-1
CDR3nt: TGCGCCAGCAGCTTGGCGCCGGGGGGAATGAACAATGAGCAGTTCTTC
CDR3aa: CASSLAPGGMNNEQFF

abundance: -
v_gene: TRBV13
d_gene: -
j_gene: TRBJ1-3
CDR3nt: TGTGCCAGCACCGATCCGACACCCGTCTCTGGAAACACCATATATTTT
CDR3aa: CASTDPTPVSGNTIYF

abundance: -
v_gene: TRBV30
d_gene: -
j_gene: TRBJ2-2
CDR3nt: TGTGCCTGGAAGCTGGGGGCCCTCACCGGGGAGCTGTTTTTT
CDR3aa: CAWKLGALTGELFF

abundance: many
v_gene: TRBV5-8
d_gene: TRBD1
j_gene: TRBJ1-4
CDR3nt: TGTGCCAGCAGCTCTGACAGGGCGGCTGAAAAACTGTTTTTT
CDR3aa: CASSSDRAAEKLFF

abundance: -
v_gene: TRBV28
d_gene: TRBD1
j_gene: TRBJ1-6
CDR3nt: TGTGCCAGCAGTTTGGTCACAGGGGGGCCCTTAGGGACCCTCCACTTT
CDR3aa: CASSLVTGGPLGTLHF

abundance: -
v_gene: TRBV14
d_gene: -
j_gene: TRBJ2-1
CDR3nt: TGTGCCAGCAGCGGTCCCGCGAAGAATGAGCAGTTCTTC
CDR3aa: CASSGPAKNEQFF

abundance: -
v_gene: TRBV19
d_gene: -
j_gene: TRBJ1-5
CDR3nt: TGTGCCAGTAGTATAGATCTGCGGCAGCCCCAGCATTTT
CDR3aa: CASSIDLRQPQHF

abundance: -
v_gene: TRBV5-1
d_gene: TRBD1
j_gene: TRBJ2-3
CDR3nt: TGCGCCAGCAGCAAAGCCCGGACAGGAGATACAGATACGCAGTATTTT
CDR3aa: CASSKARTGDTDTQYF

abundance: -
v_gene: TRBV19
d_gene: TRBD1
j_gene: TRBJ1-1
CDR3nt: TGTGCCAGTACATATAGGGGACAGGGCGTTCACACTCCACTATCTGAAGCTTTCTTT
CDR3aa: CASTYRGQGVHTPLSEAFF

abundance: -
v_gene: TRBV6-5
d_gene: TRBD1
j_gene: TRBJ1-1
CDR3nt: TGTGCCAGCAGCCCCGACAGGGTGAGCACTGAAGCTTTCTTT
CDR3aa: CASSPDRVSTEAFF

abundance: -
v_gene: TRBV12-3/TRBV12-4
d_gene: -
j_gene: TRBJ1-2
CDR3nt: TGTGCCATCAAGACGAGGGGGGGCTACACCTTC
CDR3aa: CAIKTRGGYTF

abundance: -
v_gene: TRBV19
d_gene: TRBD1
j_gene: TRBJ1-2
CDR3nt: TGTGCCAGTACCCCGGACAGGGAGGTCCATGGCTACACCTTC
CDR3aa: CASTPDREVHGYTF

abundance: -
v_gene: TRBV6-6
d_gene: TRBD2
j_gene: TRBJ2-3
CDR3nt: TGTGCCAGCAGTTACCCTGGACTAGCGCGGGACACGCAGTATTTT
CDR3aa: CASSYPGLARDTQYF

abundance: -
v_gene: TRBV6-2/TRBV6-3
d_gene: TRBD1
j_gene: TRBJ1-2
CDR3nt: TGTGCCAGCAGTTACGGACAGGTTTTCTATGGCTACACCTTC
CDR3aa: CASSYGQVFYGYTF

abundance: -
v_gene: TRBV19
d_gene: -
j_gene: TRBJ2-3
CDR3nt: TGTGCCAGTTCCGGGACAAGCACAGATACGCAGTATTTT
CDR3aa: CASSGTSTDTQYF

abundance: -
v_gene: TRBV12-3/TRBV12-4
d_gene: TRBD1
j_gene: TRBJ1-1
CDR3nt: TGTGCCAGCAGTTGGGACAGTGAAGCTTTCTTT
CDR3aa: CASSWDSEAFF

abundance: -
v_gene: TRBV27
d_gene: -
j_gene: TRBJ2-2
CDR3nt: TGTGCCAGCAGTTTCCAGGGGCAGAGCACCGGGGAGCTGTTTTTT
CDR3aa: CASSFQGQSTGELFF

abundance: once
v_gene: TRBV18
d_gene: -
j_gene: TRBJ2-5
CDR3nt: TGTGCCAGCTCACCCCAGGGTGGGCCGGTCCAGTACTTC
CDR3aa: CASSPQGGPVQYF

abundance: once
v_gene: TRBV19
d_gene: -
j_gene: TRBJ1-2
CDR3nt: TGTGCCAGTAGTTGGGGATCTGGGACTTTGTATGGCTACACCTTC
CDR3aa: CASSWGSGTLYGYTF

abundance: -
v_gene: TRBV27
d_gene: -
j_gene: TRBJ1-1
CDR3nt: TGTGCCAGCAGTCCCTCCGTCGGGAGCACTGAAGCTTTCTTT
CDR3aa: CASSPSVGSTEAFF

abundance: once
v_gene: TRBV6-2/TRBV6-3
d_gene: TRBD1
j_gene: TRBJ1-5
CDR3nt: TGTGCCAGCAGCCCTAACTGTTCCCACCGGCTCGGTGGGACAGGGAGGGGGTTAGGCCAGCCCCAGCATTTT
CDR3aa: CASSPNCSHRLGGTGRGLGQPQHF

abundance: few
v_gene: TRBV3-1/TRBV3-2
d_gene: TRBD1
j_gene: TRBJ1-1
CDR3nt: TGTGCCAGCAGCCCGTTAACCGGGACAGGCTCAGCTTTCTTT
CDR3aa: CASSPLTGTGSAFF

abundance: few
v_gene: TRBV10-1
d_gene: TRBD1
j_gene: TRBJ2-2
CDR3nt: TGCGCCAGTGGTCCTCAGACAGGGAATACCGGGGAGCTGTTTTTT
CDR3aa: CASGPQTGNTGELFF

abundance: -
v_gene: TRBV5-1
d_gene: TRBD2
j_gene: TRBJ2-1
CDR3nt: TGCGCCAGCAGCTTGGGCGGGGGGTACTACAATGAGCAGTTCTTC
CDR3aa: CASSLGGGYYNEQFF

abundance: -
v_gene: TRBV3-1/TRBV3-2
d_gene: TRBD2
j_gene: TRBJ2-2
CDR3nt: TGTGCCAGCAGCCGGACTAGGGACACCGGGGAGCTGTTTTTT
CDR3aa: CASSRTRDTGELFF

abundance: -
v_gene: TRBV5-6
d_gene: TRBD2
j_gene: TRBJ2-3
CDR3nt: TGTGCCAGCAGTTTTTTCGGGACTAGCGGGGTGACAGATACGCAGTATTTT
CDR3aa: CASSFFGTSGVTDTQYF

abundance: -
v_gene: TRBV19
d_gene: -
j_gene: TRBJ2-4
CDR3nt: TGTGCCAGTAGTCCCGGCAGGGATTCGGCCAAAAACATTCAGTACTTC
CDR3aa: CASSPGRDSAKNIQYF

abundance: -
v_gene: TRBV7-2
d_gene: -
j_gene: TRBJ1-3
CDR3nt: TGTGCCAGCAGCTTAGGAGTAGAGGGCCCCTATTTT
CDR3aa: CASSLGVEGPYF

abundance: few
v_gene: TRBV5-4
d_gene: -
j_gene: TRBJ1-1
CDR3nt: TGTGCCAGCAGCCTAGCTACTGAACATGATGAAGCTTTCTTT
CDR3aa: CASSLATEHDEAFF

abundance: -
v_gene: TRBV5-1
d_gene: -
j_gene: TRBJ1-2
CDR3nt: TGCGCCAGCAGGGTGGACAGCCCCTATGGCTACACCTTC
CDR3aa: CASRVDSPYGYTF

abundance: -
v_gene: TRBV15
d_gene: TRBD1
j_gene: TRBJ1-2
CDR3nt: TGTGCCACCAGCTCGTACCGGGACAGGCTTGACTATGGCTACACCTTC
CDR3aa: CATSSYRDRLDYGYTF

abundance: -
v_gene: TRBV3-1/TRBV3-2
d_gene: -
j_gene: TRBJ2-1
CDR3nt: TGTGCCAGCACCTCTACAGGAGACCCCTACAATGAGCAGTTCTTC
CDR3aa: CASTSTGDPYNEQFF

abundance: -
v_gene: TRBV30
d_gene: -
j_gene: TRBJ2-3
CDR3nt: TGTGCCTGGAGTGTACGACAGGGGAGGGGCACAGATACGCAGTATTTT
CDR3aa: CAWSVRQGRGTDTQYF

abundance: -
v_gene: TRBV5-8
d_gene: TRBD2
j_gene: TRBJ2-3
CDR3nt: TGTGCCAGCAGCTTTTCAGCGGGGGCCCTCACAGATACGCAGTATTTT
CDR3aa: CASSFSAGALTDTQYF

abundance: -
v_gene: TRBV19
d_gene: TRBD1
j_gene: TRBJ2-1
CDR3nt: TGTGCCAGTAGTATTTCTGGGACAGGGGTGTACAATGAGCAGTTCTTC
CDR3aa: CASSISGTGVYNEQFF

abundance: -
v_gene: TRBV5-1
d_gene: -
j_gene: TRBJ1-1
CDR3nt: TGCGCCAGCAGCTTCGGGAGTACCGACGCTTTCTTT
CDR3aa: CASSFGSTDAFF

abundance: once
v_gene: TRBV5-6
d_gene: -
j_gene: TRBJ2-2
CDR3nt: TGTGCCAGCAGCCAGAACACCGGGGAGCTGTTTTTT
CDR3aa: CASSQNTGELFF

abundance: -
v_gene: TRBV7-9
d_gene: TRBD1
j_gene: TRBJ2-7
CDR3nt: TGTGCCAGCAGCTTAAGGGCCCCTGGAATAACAGGGGAACCCTACGAGCAGTACTTC
CDR3aa: CASSLRAPGITGEPYEQYF